This entry describes one T cell receptor beta chain. Via MiXCR, TCRdb re-called the 5' RACE reads, giving one row per CDR3 protein. The sample consists of some 570,000 distinct CDR3 sequences, around 20% of them appearing once. This specimen comes from a study of identical twins. The CDR3 has 16 residues. V was trimmed by 6 bases and J by 0 bases, leaving 15 bases between them. Germline V gene sequence: CDR1 LNHDA, CDR2 SQIVND (reference sequence). These records were also assigned to another study, of yellow fever vaccine responses in identical twins.

The TCR comes from a woman in her late teens or twenties in good health. What was sequenced was CD4+ T cells sorted from blood. The V call is TRBV19, the J call TRBJ2-1, with D possibly being TRBD1 (5 bases). CDR3 coding DNA: TGTGCCAGTAGCGTTAGGGGCACGAGCTCCTACAATGAGCAGTTCTTC. It is translated as CASSVRGTSSYNEQFF. The full variable domain, its missing parts supplied by reference TRBV19 and TRBJ2-1, is DGGITQSPKYLFRKEGQNVTLSCEQNLNHDAMYWYRQDPGQGLRLIYYSQIVNDFQKGDIAEGYSVSREKKESFPLTVTSAQKNPTAFYLCASSVRGTSSYNEQFFGPGTRLTVL.